These 32 T cell receptor beta chains share one sample of origin, sequenced in a study of T cell changes during pregnancy in multiple sclerosis. The protocol was immunoSEQ multiplex PCR, while the TCRdb copy is restricted to in-frame clones and leaves out a portion. This sample yields 50,000 to 55,000 clones, of which nearly 95% are seen a single time; 0.5% belongs to the top ten. The source was CD4+ T cells from peripheral blood mononuclear cells, collected in the third trimester of pregnancy. These receptors were obtained from a female donor with multiple sclerosis, enrolled in a pregnancy study.

The V and J genes are TRBV27 and TRBJ1-2; 10 bases map to TRBD1. The CDR3 has 14 amino acids. Germline lookup yields CDR1 MNHEY and CDR2 SMNVEV (reference sequence). The trim removed 6 bases at V and 6 bases at J, leaving 7 bases unmatched. In DNA form, the CDR3 reads TGTGCCAGCAGGCTCATAGGGACAGGGGATGGCTACACCTTC. It yields the protein CASRLIGTGDGYTF.

The chain has TRBV10-2 and TRBJ1-2; 7 bases align to TRBD1. CDR1 and CDR2 (germline): WSHSY, SAAADI. The junction had 13 bases not matched to a gene; V was cut back by 7 bases and J by 8 bases. The CDR3 has 14 amino acids. This chain's CDR3 is CASNPDRPGVGYTF. CDR3 nucleotide sequence: TGCGCCAGCAACCCGGACAGGCCTGGGGTAGGCTACACCTTC.

The chain is built from TRBV5-1 and TRBJ1-3, with TRBD1 identical over 8 bases. CDR1 and CDR2 (germline): SGHRS, YFSETQ. The CDR3 has 14 amino acids. The trim removed 2 bases at V and 11 bases at J, leaving 9 bases unmatched. The CDR3 spells CASSLPGQVEAIYF. DNA of the CDR3: TGCGCCAGCAGCTTACCGGGACAGGTGGAGGCCATATATTTT. The full variable domain, completed using reference TRBV5-1 and TRBJ1-3, is KAGVTQTPRYLIKTRGQQVTLSCSPISGHRSVSWYQQTPGQGLQFLFEYFSETQRNKGNFPGRFSGRQFSNSRSEMNVSTLELGDSALYLCASSLPGQVEAIYFGEGSWLTVV.

The chain carries TRBV12-5 and TRBJ2-7; possibly TRBD2 for D (5 bases). CDR1 is LGHNT, CDR2 FRNRAP, per germline. The CDR3 covers 14 residues. V was clipped by 0 bases and J by 7 bases, with 13 bases between them. In DNA form, the CDR3 reads TGTGCTAGTGGTTTGGTACGGTCAGGAGGAGAGCAGTACTTC. Its protein product is CASGLVRSGGEQYF.

This chain joins TRBV11-2 and TRBJ2-7; 9 nucleotides match TRBD2. V lost 5 bases to trimming and J lost 2 bases; unmatched junction nucleotides: 10. There are 16 residues in the CDR3. Germline V gene sequence: CDR1 SGHAT, CDR2 FQNNGV. The CDR3 bases are TGTGCCAGCAGCGTCCTTCTAGCGGGGTCCGCCTACGAGCAGTACTTC. Translation gives CASSVLLAGSAYEQYF. The entire variable domain, with the rest obtained from reference TRBV11-2 and TRBJ2-7, is as follows: EAGVAQSPRYKIIEKRQSVAFWCNPISGHATLYWYQQILGQGPKLLIQFQNNGVVDDSQLPKDRFSAERLKGVDSTLKIQPAKLEDSAVYLCASSVLLAGSAYEQYFGPGTRLTVT.

The chain is built from TRBV6-5 and TRBJ1-1; no definite D call. Germline lookup yields CDR1 MNHEY and CDR2 SVGAGI. There are 13 residues in the CDR3. V lost 0 bases, J lost 5 bases, and 7 bases lay in between. CDR3 coding DNA: TGTGCCAGCAGTTACTCGATGAGTACTGAAGCTTTCTTT. Translated: CASSYSMSTEAFF.

The rearrangement uses TRBV7-9 and TRBJ2-1, with 14 bases identical to TRBD2. The ends lost 5 bases at V and 10 bases at J; junction bases unmatched: 13. The CDR3 has 17 amino acids. Per germline, CDR1 SEHNR and CDR2 FQNEAQ (reference sequence). The chain's CDR3 is CASSPHRLAGGSVEQFF. The CDR3, as DNA: TGTGCCAGCAGCCCACACCGACTAGCGGGGGGGAGCGTCGAGCAGTTCTTC. Looking up the rest from reference TRBV7-9 and TRBJ2-1 gives the full variable domain: DTGVSQNPRHKITKRGQNVTFRCDPISEHNRLYWYRQTLGQGPEFLTYFQNEAQLEKSRLLSDRFSAERPKGSFSTLEIQRTEQGDSAMYLCASSPHRLAGGSVEQFFGPGTRLTVL.

With respect to this clone: The same CDR3 also results from other DNA sequences found in this sample. This chain joins TRBV5-1 and TRBJ1-5; D is ambiguous. The length of the CDR3 is 14 residues. V lost 2 bases and J 2 bases, leaving 8 bases between the germline ends. Germline lookup yields CDR1 SGHRS and CDR2 YFSETQ. The CDR3 loop is CASSLVGGNQPQHF. CDR3 nucleotide sequence: TGCGCCAGCAGCTTAGTCGGGGGCAATCAGCCCCAGCATTTT.

A single count supports this clone. The CDR3 DNA sequence: TGTGCCAGCTCGTCGACAGGGTGGGGGGCCCGAGGGACTGAAGCTTTCTTT. This sequence encodes CASSSTGWGARGTEAFF. The chain has TRBV18 and TRBJ1-1, with TRBD1 matching over 7 bases. V lost 6 bases and J lost 5; bases outside the gene matches: 18. The CDR3 consists of 17 residues. CDR1 is KGHSH, CDR2 LQKENI, per germline.

This clone has a handful of counts. The chain has TRBV27 and TRBJ1-6, with TRBD1 as a possible D gene (6 bases). Trimming stripped 7 bases from V and 7 bases from J, with 14 bases between. This CDR3 has 14 residues. Germline CDR1 and CDR2: MNHEY and SMNVEV (reference sequence). The CDR3 region is CASKRDTENSPLHF. In DNA, the CDR3 is TGTGCCAGCAAGAGGGACACGGAGAATTCACCCCTCCACTTT.

This sequence joins TRBV7-8 and TRBJ1-4; TRBD1 might be the D (6 bases). Germline CDR1 reads SGHVS; CDR2 reads FQNEAQ. The CDR3 is made up of 22 amino acids. Trimming cost V 1 base and J 11 bases, with 38 bases left between them. CDR3 coding DNA: TGTGCCAGCAGCTTAGGCAGGACTTACCGGGGGGCCAACAGAGGGCTTCGGGGGAAACTGTTTTTT. Translating it yields CASSLGRTYRGANRGLRGKLFF.

The chain recombines TRBV6-5 with TRBJ1-1; 7 bases are a match to TRBD1. Germline V gene lookup returns CDR1 MNHEY and CDR2 SVGAGI. There are 15 residues in the CDR3. J gave up 0 bases and V 5 bases, and 6 bases lay outside the gene matches. The CDR3 sequence: CASSPTGRLNTEAFF. DNA for the CDR3: TGTGCCAGCAGTCCGACAGGGCGCCTGAACACTGAAGCTTTCTTT.

This chain links TRBV15 with TRBJ1-2; TRBD1 might be the D (6 bases). V lost 1 base and J lost 2, with 14 bases in between. CDR1 and CDR2 (germline): LNHNV, YYDKDF (reference sequence). The CDR3 is made up of 16 amino acids. The CDR3 protein is CATSRGGPGANYGYTF. DNA of the CDR3: TGTGCCACCAGCAGAGGTGGGCCAGGGGCCAACTATGGCTACACCTTC.

The CDR3 protein is CASSWAGGLTNEKLFF. The CDR3 region has the DNA TGTGCCAGCAGCTGGGCCGGGGGTCTCACTAATGAAAAACTGTTTTTT. The chain has TRBV5-6 and TRBJ1-4; a possible D gene is TRBD1 (5 bases). The CDR3 is 16 residues long. Germline V lookup: CDR1 SGHDT, CDR2 YYEEEE. V was clipped by 3 bases and J by 2 bases, with 14 bases between them.

The J gene is TRBJ2-7, the V gene TRBV6-1; D possibly corresponds to TRBD2 (6 bases). Germline loops: CDR1 MNHNS, CDR2 SASEGT. This CDR3 has 14 amino acids. V lost 2 bases and J 6 bases, leaving 14 bases between the germline ends. The chain's CDR3 is CASSEYRVGGEQYF. The CDR3 DNA reads TGTGCCAGCAGTGAATATCGGGTGGGAGGCGAGCAGTACTTC.

The chain is built from TRBV15 and TRBJ1-2; weak D call: TRBD1 (5 bases). CDR1 LNHNV and CDR2 YYDKDF come from the germline V gene (reference sequence). This CDR3 contains 16 residues. The V and J ends lost 4 bases and 8 bases respectively, with 23 bases between them. The CDR3 region has the DNA TGTGCCACCAGCACCCCGGACAAGGGTGTACAGAAAGGCTACACCTTC. It specifies CATSTPDKGVQKGYTF.

This clone was picked up one time. The genes are TRBV2 and TRBJ2-3, with TRBD2 identical over 8 bases. CDR1 and CDR2 (germline): SNHLY, FYNNEI. This CDR3 is built from 18 residues. Trimming removed 6 bases from V and 2 bases from J; junction bases left unmatched: 16. The DNA of the CDR3 is TGTGCCAGCAGGATTCCCCTGGCTAGCGGGCCAGACACAGATACGCAGTATTTT. It yields the protein CASRIPLASGPDTDTQYF.

The rearrangement links TRBV5-6 to TRBJ2-7, with 8 nucleotides matching TRBD1. V shed 4 bases, J shed 2 bases, and the junction held 5 bases outside the gene matches. This CDR3 contains 14 residues. Germline CDR1 and CDR2: SGHDT and YYEEEE. CDR3 bases: TGTGCCAGCAGCATCGGACAGGGTACCTACGAGCAGTACTTC. It yields the protein CASSIGQGTYEQYF.

This clone was seen more than once but under ten times. The J gene is TRBJ1-2, the V gene TRBV5-4; D not resolved. The V end lost 3 bases, the J end lost 4 bases, and 16 bases lay between the germline ends. Germline CDR1 reads SGHNT; CDR2 reads YYREEE (reference sequence). The CDR3 length is 15 residues. CDR3 amino acids: CASSSPGAAIYGYTF. CDR3 sequence (DNA): TGTGCCAGCAGCTCCCCCGGTGCGGCTATCTATGGCTACACCTTC.

This clone was seen once. The chain combines TRBV6-1 with TRBJ2-7; the D gene is possibly TRBD1 (5 bases). This CDR3 contains 15 residues. V was trimmed by 3 bases and J by 2 bases, leaving 14 bases between them. CDR1 is MNHNS, CDR2 SASEGT, per germline. CDR3 nucleotide sequence: TGTGCCAGCAGTGACCCACTAACAGGTCCCTACGAGCAGTACTTC. Translating it yields CASSDPLTGPYEQYF.

The V call is TRBV6-1, the J call TRBJ1-6, with 11 bases aligning to TRBD1. V lost 3 bases to trimming and J lost 13 bases; unmatched junction nucleotides: 14. Germline assignment: CDR1 MNHNS and CDR2 SASEGT. The CDR3 runs 17 residues. The CDR3 spells CASSDPWLRDRGSPLHF. In nucleotides, the CDR3 is TGTGCCAGCAGTGACCCCTGGCTCCGGGACAGGGGGTCCCCCCTCCACTTT.

DNA for the CDR3: TGTGGTTGGGCGGGGGAACTGGAGACCCAGTACTTC. Its protein is CGWAGELETQYF. V usage is TRBV2 and J usage is TRBJ2-5, with TRBD2 matching 7 bases. This CDR3 has 12 residues. Per the germline V gene, CDR1 is SNHLY and CDR2 is FYNNEI.

This chain links TRBV30 with TRBJ1-1; the D is unclear. Trimming pared 3 bases from V and 1 base from J, leaving 12 bases between. The CDR3 spans 14 residues. The germline gives CDR1 GTSNPN, CDR2 SVGIG (reference sequence). The CDR3 sequence: CAWRPAARNTEAFF. DNA of the CDR3: TGTGCCTGGAGACCCGCTGCCAGGAACACTGAAGCTTTCTTT. Filled out from reference TRBV30 and TRBJ1-1, the complete variable domain reads SQTIHQWPATLVQPVGSPLSLECTVEGTSNPNLYWYRQAAGRGLQLLFYSVGIGQISSEVPQNLSASRPQDRQFILSSKKLLLSDSGFYLCAWRPAARNTEAFFGQGTRLTVV.

The J gene is TRBJ2-5, the V gene TRBV7-9; D gene ambiguous. The CDR3 sequence is 16 residues long. Germline lookup yields CDR1 SEHNR and CDR2 FQNEAQ (reference sequence). Deletions cut 3 bases from V and 2 bases from J, with 16 bases between. CDR3 sequence (DNA): TGTGCCAGCAGCTTGCGGTCGAGCGCACGTCAAGAGACCCAGTACTTC. Translating gives CASSLRSSARQETQYF. The variable domain in full, with the rest retrieved from reference TRBV7-9 and TRBJ2-5, is DTGVSQNPRHKITKRGQNVTFRCDPISEHNRLYWYRQTLGQGPEFLTYFQNEAQLEKSRLLSDRFSAERPKGSFSTLEIQRTEQGDSAMYLCASSLRSSARQETQYFGPGTRLLVL.

V usage is TRBV6-1 and J usage is TRBJ1-4, with 7 bases matching TRBD1. The CDR3 has 18 residues. Germline values: CDR1 MNHNS, CDR2 SASEGT. With 2 bases clipped from V and 0 bases from J, the junction kept 9 bases outside the gene matches. CDR3 in amino acids: CASSEPQGGHATNEKLFF. The DNA for the CDR3 is TGTGCCAGCAGTGAACCCCAGGGGGGACATGCAACTAATGAAAAACTGTTTTTT.

V gene TRBV5-8 combines with J gene TRBJ1-6; D is unresolved. There are 16 residues in the CDR3. V lost 1 base and J 0 bases, leaving 8 bases between the germline ends. Germline CDR1 is SGHTS and CDR2 is YDEGEE. This chain's CDR3 is CASSLIGSSYNSPLHF. As DNA, the CDR3 is TGTGCCAGCAGCTTGATTGGGAGCTCCTATAATTCACCCCTCCACTTT.

The table lists this clone with a count of one. CDR3 DNA: TGTGCCAGCAGCGAATTTGGACAGGGAGTCTATGGCTACACCTTC. As protein: CASSEFGQGVYGYTF. The chain links TRBV6-6 to TRBJ1-2; 8 bases are a match to TRBD1. Germline-derived CDR1 and CDR2 are MNHNY and SVGAGI (reference sequence). This CDR3 region has 15 residues. J lost 4 bases, V lost 6 bases, and 10 bases had no gene match.

The DNA of the CDR3 is TGTGCCAGCCATTACAGGGCCGGCAAAAACATTCAGTACTTC. Its protein product is CASHYRAGKNIQYF. The rearrangement links TRBV2 to TRBJ2-4, with D maybe TRBD1 (6 bases). Germline assignment: CDR1 SNHLY and CDR2 FYNNEI. This CDR3 has 14 residues. V shed 8 bases and J shed 3 bases, with 14 bases lying between them.

This chain links TRBV9 with TRBJ2-3; TRBD1 matches 7 bases. Germline-derived CDR1 and CDR2 are SGDLS and YYNGEE. This CDR3 comprises 15 residues. V trimming: 0 bases; J trimming: 9 bases; junction bases outside the gene matches: 10. DNA for the CDR3: TGTGCCAGCAGCGTAGACAGGGGCGGTCTAATCACGCAGTATTTT. This encodes CASSVDRGGLITQYF.

This clone was detected only once. This chain joins TRBV5-1 and TRBJ2-7; no clear D. Deletions cut 4 bases from V and 0 bases from J, with 29 bases between. Per germline, CDR1 SGHRS and CDR2 YFSETQ. The CDR3 consists of 20 residues. In nucleotides, the CDR3 is TGCGCCAGCAGCCACAACCCGCTAGGATCGCGGAGCCTTAGCTCCTACGAGCAGTACTTC. It translates to CASSHNPLGSRSLSSYEQYF.

This chain uses TRBV19 with TRBJ1-4, with TRBD1 matching 7 bases. CDR3 length: 15 residues. CDR1 and CDR2 from the germline V gene are LNHDA and SQIVND (reference sequence). J lost 5 bases, V lost 7 bases, and 10 bases had no gene match. The CDR3 DNA follows: TGTGCCAGTATGAAGTCTAGGGGGCCGAATGAAAAACTGTTTTTT. Its translation: CASMKSRGPNEKLFF.

This rearrangement joins TRBV11-2 to TRBJ1-5, with TRBD1 matching over 10 bases. The CDR3 is 16 residues long. Trimming cost V 3 bases and J 4 bases; bases outside gene matches: 6. Germline CDR1 reads SGHAT; CDR2 reads FQNNGV. CDR3 residues: CASSLADRGRNQPQHF. In nucleotides, the CDR3 is TGTGCCAGCAGCTTGGCGGACAGGGGGAGGAATCAGCCCCAGCATTTT.